These T cell receptor beta chains were read from a single sample in a study of T cells in localized non-small cell lung cancer. Profiled with immunoSEQ multiplex PCR; TCRdb holds only in-frame clones, not every one. The table has about 78,000 clones, about four fifths seen once. The source material was peripheral blood, sampled before any cancer treatment. The receptors were sampled from a man aged 35-75 years with stage I lung adenocarcinoma. Both conserved end residues are part of each CDR3. D genes are given only for firm matches. Some rows have no size entry. The others give once, few or many, or a class for an expanded clone.

d_gene	v_gene	j_gene	abundance	CDR3aa
-	TRBV7-2	TRBJ2-7	-	CASSPGTVAVYEQYF
TRBD1	TRBV29-1	TRBJ2-7	once	CSVGRTGYEQYF
TRBD1	TRBV9	TRBJ1-1	-	CASSDGTGSTEAFF
-	TRBV7-2	TRBJ2-7	-	CASSLVLGAEQYF
-	TRBV10-3	TRBJ2-4	-	CAISESKGGNIQYF
-	TRBV19	TRBJ2-6	-	CASSQAEVSGANVLTF
-	TRBV4-2	TRBJ2-7	few	CASSQEADSSYEQYF
-	TRBV9	TRBJ1-2	-	CASSALTTIGYTF
-	TRBV30	TRBJ1-1	-	CACLSLSGLGNTEAFF
-	TRBV5-8	TRBJ2-1	-	CASRRYNEQFF
TRBD2	TRBV30	TRBJ2-2	-	CAWSGTRSGELFF